These 10 T cell receptor beta chains came from one sample sequenced in a study of shared clonotypes between healthy human individuals. Here immunoSEQ multiplex PCR was the method, and the copy in TCRdb shows in-frame clones only, minus some. The table lists around 1.6 million clones, around 98% of them singletons. The specimen sequenced was naive CD4+ T cells sorted from blood. Sample subset: CD45RA+ positively selected. The receptors originated from a man aged 30 to 45 in good health.

The V and J genes are TRBV7-9 and TRBJ2-7, with 7 nucleotides matching TRBD2. There are 14 residues in the CDR3. V shed 3 bases, J shed 7 bases, and the junction held 9 bases outside the gene matches. CDR1 and CDR2 (germline): SEHNR, FQNEAQ (reference sequence). CDR3 sequence reads: CASSLIEFGGEQYF. The CDR3 DNA is TGTGCCAGCAGCTTGATAGAGTTCGGGGGGGAGCAGTACTTC. The whole variable domain, remainder taken from reference TRBV7-9 and TRBJ2-7, is DTGVSQNPRHKITKRGQNVTFRCDPISEHNRLYWYRQTLGQGPEFLTYFQNEAQLEKSRLLSDRFSAERPKGSFSTLEIQRTEQGDSAMYLCASSLIEFGGEQYFGPGTRLTVT.

This rearrangement joins TRBV6-1 to TRBJ2-3; D gene ambiguous. Germline V gives CDR1 MNHNS, CDR2 SASEGT. Trimming removed 5 bases at V and 6 bases at J, with 9 bases between. The CDR3 has 12 amino acids. CDR3 region: CASSSRVDTQYF. The CDR3 bases are TGTGCCAGCAGTTCAAGGGTTGATACGCAGTATTTT.

The chain joins TRBV21-1 to TRBJ1-5; whether TRBD1, the table's D call, matches the DNA was not checked. TRBV21-1 counts as a pseudogene. This CDR3 spans 17 amino acids. CDR3 DNA: TGTGCCAGCAGCAAGAACCGAATGACAGGGTTGAATCAGCCCCAGCATTTT. The encoded protein is CASSKNRMTGLNQPQHF.

A word on this clone: Other DNA sequences in the same sample also yield this CDR3. J is TRBJ1-5 and V is TRBV5-1; D perhaps matches TRBD1 (5 bases). The CDR3 length is 15 residues. Trimming took off 0 bases at V and 3 bases at J, with 10 bases between the two ends. CDR1 SGHRS and CDR2 YFSETQ come from the germline V gene. CDR3 amino acids: CASSLAGTSNQPQHF. In DNA form, the CDR3 reads TGCGCCAGCAGCTTGGCCGGGACGTCCAATCAGCCCCAGCATTTT. The complete variable domain, with remaining parts taken from reference TRBV5-1 and TRBJ1-5, reads KAGVTQTPRYLIKTRGQQVTLSCSPISGHRSVSWYQQTPGQGLQFLFEYFSETQRNKGNFPGRFSGRQFSNSRSEMNVSTLELGDSALYLCASSLAGTSNQPQHFGDGTRLSIL.

This sequence joins TRBV5-1 and TRBJ1-4, with 9 bases lining up with TRBD1. Looked up from germline, CDR1 is SGHRS and CDR2 is YFSETQ. Trimming took 3 bases from V and 6 from J; bases not matched to a gene: 6. The CDR3 sequence is 15 residues long. The CDR3 is CASSWTGVSDEKLFF. CDR3 bases: TGCGCCAGCAGCTGGACAGGGGTTAGCGATGAAAAACTGTTTTTT.

The chain combines TRBV6-5 with TRBJ2-7; 8 nucleotides align to TRBD2. Germline CDR1 and CDR2: MNHEY and SVGAGI. The trim removed 2 bases at V and 6 bases at J, leaving 0 bases unmatched. The CDR3 runs to 12 residues. CDR3 nucleotide sequence: TGTGCCAGCAGTTACCGGGGGGGCGAGCAGTACTTC. It is translated as CASSYRGGEQYF.

This clone has only one observation. V usage is TRBV27 and J usage is TRBJ2-2, with 8 bases lining up with TRBD2. Germline loops: CDR1 MNHEY, CDR2 SMNVEV (reference sequence). J was trimmed by 0 bases and V by 8 bases; bases with no gene match: 8. The CDR3 covers 16 residues. This CDR3 reads CASGQLGLANTGELFF. The CDR3 nucleotides read TGTGCCAGCGGACAATTGGGACTAGCGAACACCGGGGAGCTGTTTTTT.

The CDR3 sequence is CASSSQGDYNEQFF. The CDR3, as DNA: TGTGCCAGCAGTTCTCAGGGGGATTACAATGAGCAGTTCTTC. The V and J genes are TRBV27 and TRBJ2-1; 7 bases map to TRBD1. This CDR3 spans 14 amino acids. The J segment lost 4 bases and the V segment lost 4 bases, leaving 4 bases of the junction unmatched. In germline, CDR1 is MNHEY, CDR2 SMNVEV (reference sequence).

The chain recombines TRBV5-1 with TRBJ2-7; TRBD2 matches at 8 bases. CDR1 is SGHRS and CDR2 is YFSETQ in the germline V gene. V shed 0 bases and J 0 bases; nucleotides not matched to a gene: 8. The CDR3 is made up of 17 amino acids. In DNA form, the CDR3 reads TGCGCCAGCAGCTTGGGACTAGCGTCACCGAGCTCCTACGAGCAGTACTTC. It is translated as CASSLGLASPSSYEQYF.

The V and J genes are TRBV5-4 and TRBJ1-3; TRBD1 matches 7 bases. V was pared by 4 bases and J by 5 bases, with 6 bases of the junction left unmatched. CDR1 and CDR2 from the germline V gene are SGHNT and YYREEE (reference sequence). This CDR3 has 14 amino acids. Here the CDR3 reads CASSVGQERNTIYF. DNA of the CDR3: TGTGCCAGCAGCGTTGGACAGGAGCGAAACACCATATATTTT. The full variable domain, rest sourced from reference TRBV5-4 and TRBJ1-3, is ETGVTQSPTHLIKTRGQQVTLRCSSQSGHNTVSWYQQALGQGPQFIFQYYREEENGRGNFPPRFSGLQFPNYSSELNVNALELDDSALYLCASSVGQERNTIYFGEGSWLTVV.